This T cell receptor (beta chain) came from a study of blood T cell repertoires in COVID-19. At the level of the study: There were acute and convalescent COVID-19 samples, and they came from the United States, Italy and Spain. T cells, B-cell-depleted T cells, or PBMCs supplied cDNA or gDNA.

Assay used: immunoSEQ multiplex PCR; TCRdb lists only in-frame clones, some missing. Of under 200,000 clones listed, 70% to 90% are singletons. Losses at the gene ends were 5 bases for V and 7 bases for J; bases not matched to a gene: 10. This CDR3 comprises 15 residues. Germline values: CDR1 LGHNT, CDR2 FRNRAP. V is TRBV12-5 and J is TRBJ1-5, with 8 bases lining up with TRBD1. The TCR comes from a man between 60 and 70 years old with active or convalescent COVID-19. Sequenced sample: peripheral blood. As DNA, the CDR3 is TGTGCTAGTGGTGGCTCAGGGGGCTTGGTCCAGCCCCAGCATTTT. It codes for CASGGSGGLVQPQHF.